This TCR beta chain was retrieved from a study of human T cells and chemical hapten exposure. Study-level background: Patients' scalps got diphenylcyclopropenone weekly throughout the approximately 25-week study.

This clonotype came up many times. Antigen: not known. Unique molecular identifiers were attached to individual cDNA molecules during library preparation. A single record per CDR3 protein comes from TCRdb applying MiXCR to the RACE reads. Here the sample spans 27,000 or so distinct CDR3 sequences, more than 5% being singletons. Time point: patch test 3, about 24 weeks after DPC sensitization. Stated treatment: therapeutic diphenylcyclopropenone sensitization with weekly scalp DPC. At patch-test visits, sampling came before the patch test. Broader study findings: No alteration of TCRs above 1 in 1000 frequency was seen with DPC sensitization.

The CDR3 has 13 amino acids. The V end lost 3 bases, the J end lost 5 bases, and 10 bases lay between the germline ends. This material consisted of whole blood, taken in connection with sensitization to the hapten diphenylcyclopropenone (DPC). This receptor was taken from a man aged 30-40 years with alopecia areata. Some clones in this sample may be carry-over from other donors' samples. The J gene is TRBJ1-2, the V gene TRBV12-3 or TRBV12-4; D is unresolved. As DNA, the CDR3 is TGTGCCAGCAGTTTTGGTTTGGGGTATGGCTACACCTTC. Translated: CASSFGLGYGYTF.